The rows below give T cell receptor beta chains drawn from one sample of a study of T-cell memory formation after mild COVID-19. TCRdb itself ran the 5' RACE reads through MiXCR, one entry per CDR3 protein. In the table there are under 550,000 distinct CDR3 sequences, over 15% of which are singletons. Sequenced: PBMCs or a T cell subset sorted from them (not recorded which). These receptors came from a man between 18 and 35 years old who had mild COVID-19 (a few samples of this study predate the infection). Cell type and time point are not known. Both conserved end residues are part of each CDR3. The order of the fields is CDR3 protein, J gene, D gene, V gene, clone size. A D gene is named only where the DNA matches it firmly. Expanded clones are given a class, and other clones once, few, many or no size at all.

cdr3_aa: CASSLGAGTSSYEQYF; j_call: TRBJ2-7; d_call: TRBD2; v_call: TRBV7-2; clone_size: .
cdr3_aa: CASSPSGEGYEQYF; j_call: TRBJ2-7; d_call: TRBD2; v_call: TRBV4-3; clone_size: few
cdr3_aa: CASSQDRPANYNSPLHF; j_call: TRBJ1-6; d_call: .; v_call: TRBV4-1; clone_size: .
cdr3_aa: CASSQELGGSPLHF; j_call: TRBJ1-6; d_call: .; v_call: TRBV4-1; clone_size: .
cdr3_aa: CASSQDKADYGYTF; j_call: TRBJ1-2; d_call: .; v_call: TRBV4-2; clone_size: few
cdr3_aa: CASHPGQGVITEAFF; j_call: TRBJ1-1; d_call: TRBD1; v_call: TRBV12-5; clone_size: few
cdr3_aa: CAWSLVTTGTEAFF; j_call: TRBJ1-1; d_call: .; v_call: TRBV30; clone_size: .
cdr3_aa: CASSPSGGAVIF; j_call: TRBJ2-1; d_call: TRBD2; v_call: TRBV7-2; clone_size: .
cdr3_aa: CASSVQIYNEQFF; j_call: TRBJ2-1; d_call: .; v_call: TRBV19; clone_size: .
cdr3_aa: CASSQLSANEKLFF; j_call: TRBJ1-4; d_call: .; v_call: TRBV14; clone_size: few
cdr3_aa: CASSQTSGKTQYF; j_call: TRBJ2-5; d_call: TRBD2; v_call: TRBV7-8; clone_size: once
cdr3_aa: CASSNPLIPSGNSPLHF; j_call: TRBJ1-6; d_call: .; v_call: TRBV28; clone_size: .
cdr3_aa: CASSVLGGRETQYF; j_call: TRBJ2-5; d_call: .; v_call: TRBV4-1; clone_size: .
cdr3_aa: CASRAGYEQYF; j_call: TRBJ2-7; d_call: TRBD2; v_call: TRBV27; clone_size: few
cdr3_aa: CASRGFDRLYGYTF; j_call: TRBJ1-2; d_call: .; v_call: TRBV2; clone_size: .
cdr3_aa: CASTGPSTDTQYF; j_call: TRBJ2-3; d_call: .; v_call: TRBV6-5; clone_size: .
cdr3_aa: CASRRRSGGKGNTEAFF; j_call: TRBJ1-1; d_call: .; v_call: TRBV28; clone_size: few
cdr3_aa: CASGGSEGTQYF; j_call: TRBJ2-5; d_call: .; v_call: TRBV7-9; clone_size: few
cdr3_aa: CASSLGQQGETQYF; j_call: TRBJ2-5; d_call: .; v_call: TRBV5-6; clone_size: few
cdr3_aa: CASSYSPSGNEQFF; j_call: TRBJ2-1; d_call: .; v_call: TRBV6-6; clone_size: few
cdr3_aa: CSVPGLNYNEQFF; j_call: TRBJ2-1; d_call: .; v_call: TRBV29-1; clone_size: few
cdr3_aa: CASSESSGFGADTQYF; j_call: TRBJ2-3; d_call: TRBD2; v_call: TRBV6-4; clone_size: few
cdr3_aa: CASSPNEGSGNEKLFF; j_call: TRBJ1-4; d_call: .; v_call: TRBV4-3; clone_size: many
cdr3_aa: CSARVPYGYTF; j_call: TRBJ1-2; d_call: .; v_call: TRBV20-1; clone_size: .
cdr3_aa: CASSQGPGSQYEQYF; j_call: TRBJ2-7; d_call: .; v_call: TRBV3-1; clone_size: .
cdr3_aa: CASSERRGQYF; j_call: TRBJ2-7; d_call: .; v_call: TRBV6-1; clone_size: few
cdr3_aa: CASSRRGFNTEAFF; j_call: TRBJ1-1; d_call: .; v_call: TRBV11-2; clone_size: .
cdr3_aa: CASSSTGSAVQETQYF; j_call: TRBJ2-5; d_call: .; v_call: TRBV5-5; clone_size: .
cdr3_aa: CASTPGSNYNSPLHF; j_call: TRBJ1-6; d_call: .; v_call: TRBV6-5; clone_size: few
cdr3_aa: CASSHGSDTGELFF; j_call: TRBJ2-2; d_call: .; v_call: TRBV9; clone_size: few
cdr3_aa: CASSPPSRNTEAFF; j_call: TRBJ1-1; d_call: .; v_call: TRBV18; clone_size: .
cdr3_aa: CASRTGLPRAEAFF; j_call: TRBJ1-1; d_call: .; v_call: TRBV12-3/TRBV12-4; clone_size: few
cdr3_aa: CASSYSPGQPQHF; j_call: TRBJ1-5; d_call: .; v_call: TRBV6-2/TRBV6-3; clone_size: many
cdr3_aa: CATRDRRNTEAFF; j_call: TRBJ1-1; d_call: TRBD1; v_call: TRBV24-1; clone_size: .
cdr3_aa: CASSPARSNYGYTF; j_call: TRBJ1-2; d_call: .; v_call: TRBV6-5; clone_size: .
cdr3_aa: CASRKRTGDSPLHF; j_call: TRBJ1-6; d_call: TRBD1; v_call: TRBV12-3/TRBV12-4; clone_size: .
cdr3_aa: CASSLNPPGEGANVLTF; j_call: TRBJ2-6; d_call: .; v_call: TRBV5-1; clone_size: few
cdr3_aa: CASSLTPRGNTGELFF; j_call: TRBJ2-2; d_call: .; v_call: TRBV7-3; clone_size: .
cdr3_aa: CASRGLENEQFF; j_call: TRBJ2-1; d_call: .; v_call: TRBV2; clone_size: .
cdr3_aa: CASSLFPGNTEAFF; j_call: TRBJ1-1; d_call: .; v_call: TRBV11-2; clone_size: few
cdr3_aa: CASSHQYSTDTQYF; j_call: TRBJ2-3; d_call: .; v_call: TRBV4-1; clone_size: .
cdr3_aa: CASGPTGATTEAFF; j_call: TRBJ1-1; d_call: .; v_call: TRBV3-1; clone_size: .
cdr3_aa: CASSYVPGQNYGYTF; j_call: TRBJ1-2; d_call: .; v_call: TRBV6-6; clone_size: few
cdr3_aa: CASSSTDRGPNEKLFF; j_call: TRBJ1-4; d_call: TRBD1; v_call: TRBV2; clone_size: .
cdr3_aa: CSGTNYGYTF; j_call: TRBJ1-2; d_call: .; v_call: TRBV20-1; clone_size: few
cdr3_aa: CASRVLDLTEAFF; j_call: TRBJ1-1; d_call: .; v_call: TRBV6-1; clone_size: .
cdr3_aa: CSASLGQPSYEQYF; j_call: TRBJ2-7; d_call: TRBD1; v_call: TRBV20-1; clone_size: few
cdr3_aa: CASSPGQDTDTQYF; j_call: TRBJ2-3; d_call: TRBD1; v_call: TRBV5-1; clone_size: .
cdr3_aa: CSALPPGSVYNEQFF; j_call: TRBJ2-1; d_call: .; v_call: TRBV20-1; clone_size: .
cdr3_aa: CASSSGQGVTDTQYF; j_call: TRBJ2-3; d_call: TRBD1; v_call: TRBV5-1; clone_size: few
cdr3_aa: CSVGQANQETQYF; j_call: TRBJ2-5; d_call: TRBD1; v_call: TRBV29-1; clone_size: .
cdr3_aa: CATSSEAAVQIEAFF; j_call: TRBJ1-1; d_call: .; v_call: TRBV15; clone_size: few
cdr3_aa: CASSRAENEKLFF; j_call: TRBJ1-4; d_call: .; v_call: TRBV18; clone_size: .